What follows are 25 T cell receptor beta chains derived from one specimen sequenced in a study of HIV-infected patients and healthy controls (TCRdb year 2014). Libraries were constructed by 5' RACE. Sequencing relied on an Illumina MiSeq. Using fastp at Q25 and MiXCR, TCRdb reprocessed the public reads and kept productive beta chains. Each CDR3 protein appears once, grouped with its most common genes and DNA. The sample table shows approximately 67,000 distinct CDR3 sequences, and around 17% are seen once. Clones ranked in the top ten supply approximately 5% of the sample. The sequencing sample was made of CD4+ T cells from blood. The receptors derive from a human donor in good health.

The chain has TRBV20-1 and TRBJ1-1; 12 nucleotides agree with TRBD1. CDR1 is DFQATT and CDR2 is SNEGSKA in the germline V gene (reference sequence). CDR3 length: 16 residues. V lost 1 base and J lost 9; bases outside the gene matches: 12. CDR3 DNA: TGCAGTGCTAGAGTAGGGGCCGGGACAGGGGGCGCGAAAGCTTTCTTT. Protein: CSARVGAGTGGAKAFF.

The CDR3 bases are TGTGCCAGCAGCCCAAGTAGCGGGGGGCTTCCCCCGTATTTT. It specifies CASSPSSGGLPPYF. V usage is TRBV7-3 and J usage is TRBJ2-3; 10 positions match TRBD2. This CDR3 contains 14 residues. V shed 5 bases, J shed 14 bases, and the junction held 13 bases outside the gene matches. From germline, CDR1 is SGHTA and CDR2 FQGTGA.

This clonotype was detected once. Written as DNA, the CDR3 is TGTGCCAGTAGTTTGGGGTCAGGGCCCTACAATGAGCAGTTCTTC. Its translation is CASSLGSGPYNEQFF. The chain has TRBV19 and TRBJ2-1; maybe TRBD1 (5 bases). Trimming removed 5 bases from V and 2 bases from J, with 13 bases in between. The CDR3 totals 15 residues. The germline gives CDR1 LNHDA, CDR2 SQIVND (reference sequence).

The rearrangement links TRBV7-2 to TRBJ1-3; no clear D gene. Trimming pared 5 bases from V and 0 bases from J, leaving 8 bases between. The germline V gene encodes CDR1 SGHTA and CDR2 FQGNSA. There are 14 residues in the CDR3. The CDR3 spells CASSQQSSGNTIYF. The CDR3 nucleotides read TGTGCCAGCAGCCAACAGTCCTCTGGAAACACCATATATTTT. Drawing the rest from reference TRBV7-2 and TRBJ1-3, the complete variable domain is GAGVSQSPSNKVTEKGKDVELRCDPISGHTALYWYRQSLGQGLEFLIYFQGNSAPDKSGLPSDRFSAERTGGSVSTLTIQRTQQEDSAVYLCASSQQSSGNTIYFGEGSWLTVV.

The chain is built from TRBV20-1 and TRBJ1-5; D is perhaps TRBD1 (5 bases). The CDR3 spans 12 residues. CDR1 and CDR2 (germline): DFQATT, SNEGSKA (reference sequence). Trimming cost V 5 bases and J 7 bases, with 12 bases left between them. Here the CDR3 reads CSAGALNQPQHF. The CDR3, as DNA: TGCAGTGCTGGGGCCCTCAACCAGCCCCAGCATTTT.

This clonotype was observed at least ten times. The V gene is TRBV7-6, the J gene TRBJ2-2, with 10 bases identical to TRBD2. V lost 2 bases to trimming and J lost 6 bases; unmatched junction nucleotides: 12. The V gene's germline CDR1 is SGHVS and CDR2 FNYEAQ. This CDR3 contains 18 residues. For the CDR3, the DNA is TGTGCCAGCAGCTTATTCGCTAGCGGGAGTGGTGTAGCCGGGGAGCTGTTTTTT. This translates into CASSLFASGSGVAGELFF.

The chain has TRBV5-1 and TRBJ2-1; D is possibly TRBD1 (6 bases). CDR1 is SGHRS and CDR2 is YFSETQ in the germline V gene. This CDR3 is built from 13 residues. V was trimmed by 2 bases and J by 6 bases, leaving 9 bases between them. This chain's CDR3 is CASSLGGVNEQFF. The DNA for the CDR3 is TGCGCCAGCAGCTTAGGGGGTGTCAATGAGCAGTTCTTC. The whole variable domain, filled in from reference TRBV5-1 and TRBJ2-1, reads KAGVTQTPRYLIKTRGQQVTLSCSPISGHRSVSWYQQTPGQGLQFLFEYFSETQRNKGNFPGRFSGRQFSNSRSEMNVSTLELGDSALYLCASSLGGVNEQFFGPGTRLTVL.

In its sample, this clonotype was seen many times. The J gene is TRBJ1-2, the V gene TRBV7-2; D remains unclear. CDR3 length equals 15 residues. Germline lookup yields CDR1 SGHTA and CDR2 FQGNSA. Trimming took 1 base from V and 6 from J, leaving 15 bases between them. The CDR3 bases are TGTGCCAGCAGCTTAGGTGGGAGGTCTTTAGATGGCTACACCTTC. It translates to CASSLGGRSLDGYTF.

This clonotype appeared a few times. The rearrangement links TRBV7-9 to TRBJ2-3, with D unclear. The CDR3 runs 15 residues. Germline CDR1 SEHNR, CDR2 FQNEAQ (reference sequence). Trimming shortened V by 2 bases and J by 0 bases, and 9 bases separated the two germline ends. The CDR3 coding sequence is TGTGCCAGCAGCTTACATGGGATGAGCACAGATACGCAGTATTTT. The encoded protein is CASSLHGMSTDTQYF.

The genes are TRBV28 and TRBJ1-4; possibly TRBD1 for D (5 bases). Germline loops: CDR1 MDHEN, CDR2 SYDVKM. The CDR3 is 13 amino acids. V was shortened by 6 bases and J by 4 bases, with 9 bases between the two germline ends. CDR3 residues: CASRSQVNEKLFF. In DNA, the CDR3 is TGTGCCAGCAGATCACAGGTTAATGAAAAACTGTTTTTT.

The chain is built from TRBV20-1 and TRBJ2-7; TRBD1 matches 8 bases. Germline V lookup: CDR1 DFQATT, CDR2 SNEGSKA (reference sequence). V trimming: 4 bases; J trimming: 9 bases; junction bases outside the gene matches: 11. This CDR3 contains 13 residues. Here the CDR3 DNA reads TGCAGTGCTATTCCGGGACAGGAGAACGGGCAGTACTTC. Its protein is CSAIPGQENGQYF.

The chain combines TRBV19 with TRBJ1-2, with unresolved D. Germline V lookup: CDR1 LNHDA, CDR2 SQIVND (reference sequence). The CDR3 has 13 amino acids. V was trimmed by 5 bases and J by 0 bases, leaving 7 bases between them. Written as DNA, the CDR3 is TGTGCCAGTAGTCCCTCAGCTAACTATGGCTACACCTTC. Translated: CASSPSANYGYTF.

This clonotype occurred a few times. The gene calls are TRBV5-5 and TRBJ1-2, with 8 bases lining up with TRBD1. CDR1 SGHKS and CDR2 YYEKEE come from the germline V gene (reference sequence). This CDR3 has 16 residues. Trimming at V came to 4 bases and at J to 2 bases, leaving 10 bases not matched to a gene. CDR3 loop: CASSPAPGQANYGYTF. The CDR3 DNA sequence: TGTGCCAGCAGCCCAGCACCGGGACAGGCAAACTATGGCTACACCTTC.

The chain carries TRBV20-1 and TRBJ1-1, with 7 bases aligning to TRBD1. After removal of 5 bases from V and 5 bases from J, the junction contained 8 bases not matched to a gene. The germline gives CDR1 DFQATT, CDR2 SNEGSKA (reference sequence). This CDR3 is 13 amino acids long. The chain's CDR3 is CSALQGMGTEAFF. CDR3 bases: TGCAGTGCTCTACAGGGGATGGGGACTGAAGCTTTCTTT.

This clonotype was observed a handful of times. The chain couples TRBV6-1 to TRBJ2-4; D gene ambiguous. The CDR3 extends over 16 amino acids. The V gene lost 0 bases and the J gene lost 0 bases, with 9 bases spanning the gap. CDR1 and CDR2 (germline): MNHNS, SASEGT. In nucleotides, the CDR3 is TGTGCCAGCAGTGAAGCTCTGGGGTTAGCCAAAAACATTCAGTACTTC. Translating it yields CASSEALGLAKNIQYF.

CDR3 protein: CASTRGVTGANVLTF. The CDR3 DNA follows: TGTGCCAGCACCAGGGGCGTCACTGGGGCCAACGTCCTGACTTTC. This chain joins TRBV6-1 and TRBJ2-6, with D maybe TRBD1 (6 bases). CDR3 length equals 15 residues. V lost 7 bases, J lost 2 bases, and 12 bases lay in between. Germline assignment: CDR1 MNHNS and CDR2 SASEGT.

This clonotype was observed at least ten times. The chain has TRBV10-2 and TRBJ1-5; TRBD1 matches 10 bases. The CDR3 loop spans 15 amino acids. Germline lookup yields CDR1 WSHSY and CDR2 SAAADI. Trimming cost V 5 bases and J 1 base; bases outside gene matches: 2. The CDR3 loop reads CASSRDRGSNQPQHF. CDR3 DNA sequence: TGCGCCAGCAGTAGGGACAGGGGAAGCAATCAGCCCCAGCATTTT.

This rearrangement joins TRBV5-6 to TRBJ2-7, with 11 positions matching TRBD2. Germline values: CDR1 SGHDT, CDR2 YYEEEE. The CDR3 has 17 residues. The V and J ends lost 1 base and 6 bases, in that order; junction bases with no gene match: 12. The CDR3 sequence is CASSLFVTSGSGSEQYF. The DNA of the CDR3 is TGTGCCAGCAGCTTGTTTGTCACTAGCGGGAGTGGGAGCGAGCAGTACTTC.

The sample holds a few counts of this clonotype. This chain links TRBV29-1 with TRBJ1-2; 9 bases line up with TRBD1. Germline V lookup: CDR1 SQVTM, CDR2 ANQGSEA. Trimming removed 6 bases from V and 5 bases from J; junction bases left unmatched: 13. The CDR3 spans 15 residues. CDR3 coding DNA: TGCAGCGTCGAAAAAGGACAGGGGTGGAATTATGGCTACACCTTC. Translated: CSVEKGQGWNYGYTF.

This clonotype was observed a few times. V is TRBV12-3 or TRBV12-4 and J is TRBJ2-3; D is ambiguous. Between the trimmed V and J ends, which lost 7 bases and 4 bases, there was a span of 21 bases. CDR3 length: 16 amino acids. In DNA, the CDR3 is TGTGCCAGCACCCCAAATAGGGCTGGGTTATCAGATACGCAGTATTTT. Protein: CASTPNRAGLSDTQYF.

This clonotype came up many times. The chain has TRBV20-1 and TRBJ2-3, with D unclear. V lost 6 bases and J lost 3, with 19 bases in between. The V gene's germline CDR1 is DFQATT and CDR2 SNEGSKA (reference sequence). This CDR3 comprises 15 residues. The CDR3 sequence: CSAPFFGYGTDTQYF. The CDR3 DNA sequence: TGCAGTGCCCCTTTTTTCGGGTACGGGACAGATACGCAGTATTTT.

This clonotype has a handful of counts. The genes are TRBV14 and TRBJ1-2; D possibly corresponds to TRBD1 (5 bases). V dropped 3 bases and J dropped 6 bases, with 17 bases sitting between them. The germline V gene has CDR1 SGHDN and CDR2 FVKESK. The CDR3 covers 15 residues. CDR3 in DNA: TGTGCCAGCAGCCACTCCAGCTGGCAGGGCCATGGCTACACCTTC. Amino acid sequence: CASSHSSWQGHGYTF.

This chain links TRBV14 with TRBJ2-6, with D unresolved. Germline lookup yields CDR1 SGHDN and CDR2 FVKESK. Between the trimmed V and J ends, which lost 1 base and 0 bases, there was a span of 7 bases. CDR3 length equals 16 residues. The CDR3 nucleotides read TGTGCCAGCAGCCAAGGACTCCCCTCTGGGGCCAACGTCCTGACTTTC. Its protein product is CASSQGLPSGANVLTF.

The V call is TRBV14, the J call TRBJ1-1, with D maybe TRBD1 (5 bases). Trimming took off 4 bases at V and 3 bases at J, with 21 bases between the two ends. Per the germline V gene, CDR1 is SGHDN and CDR2 is FVKESK. The CDR3 is 17 residues long. CDR3 sequence (DNA): TGTGCCAGCAGCCCCTTGGGGCAGGGAAAAGAGGACACTGAAGCTTTCTTT. It encodes CASSPLGQGKEDTEAFF.

This chain connects TRBV4-3 to TRBJ2-1; D not resolved. V dropped 4 bases and J dropped 2 bases, with 18 bases sitting between them. Germline V gene sequence: CDR1 LGHNA, CDR2 YSLEER. This CDR3 contains 17 residues. The CDR3 nucleotides are TGCGCCAGCAGCCGATCAGACTTGGGTAGAACCTACAATGAGCAGTTCTTC. This encodes CASSRSDLGRTYNEQFF.